What follows is one T cell receptor beta chain and its context. Its cognate antigen is unknown. An end of the junction does not agree with germline; a read error may underlie this. Germline V gene data show CDR1 as MDHEN and CDR2 as SYDVKM. This CDR3 has 15 amino acids. No cell sorting was done before RNA was extracted from the tissue. The sample comes from a study of tumor and adjacent non-tumor tissue in lung cancer. Study background: Patients were aged roughly 30 to 76, around ten men and 4 to 6 women, stage I to III.

The library came from three nested PCR rounds adapted from ARM-PCR protocols. Via MiXCR, TCRdb re-called the multiplex PCR reads, giving one row per CDR3 protein. The sample includes 78,000 or so distinct CDR3 sequences, roughly 76% of them seen just once. General study findings and limits: Tumor tissue had significantly higher TCR diversity than normal lung.

Sequenced material: lung tumor tissue. The clonotype was recovered from a woman aged 45-59 years with non-small cell lung cancer. This rearrangement joins TRBV28 to TRBJ1-4; the match to TRBD1 covers 7 bases. The CDR3 is CVSSPRQGENEKLFF. The DNA for the CDR3 is TGTGTCAGCAGTCCCAGACAGGGAGAGAATGAAAAACTGTTTTTT.